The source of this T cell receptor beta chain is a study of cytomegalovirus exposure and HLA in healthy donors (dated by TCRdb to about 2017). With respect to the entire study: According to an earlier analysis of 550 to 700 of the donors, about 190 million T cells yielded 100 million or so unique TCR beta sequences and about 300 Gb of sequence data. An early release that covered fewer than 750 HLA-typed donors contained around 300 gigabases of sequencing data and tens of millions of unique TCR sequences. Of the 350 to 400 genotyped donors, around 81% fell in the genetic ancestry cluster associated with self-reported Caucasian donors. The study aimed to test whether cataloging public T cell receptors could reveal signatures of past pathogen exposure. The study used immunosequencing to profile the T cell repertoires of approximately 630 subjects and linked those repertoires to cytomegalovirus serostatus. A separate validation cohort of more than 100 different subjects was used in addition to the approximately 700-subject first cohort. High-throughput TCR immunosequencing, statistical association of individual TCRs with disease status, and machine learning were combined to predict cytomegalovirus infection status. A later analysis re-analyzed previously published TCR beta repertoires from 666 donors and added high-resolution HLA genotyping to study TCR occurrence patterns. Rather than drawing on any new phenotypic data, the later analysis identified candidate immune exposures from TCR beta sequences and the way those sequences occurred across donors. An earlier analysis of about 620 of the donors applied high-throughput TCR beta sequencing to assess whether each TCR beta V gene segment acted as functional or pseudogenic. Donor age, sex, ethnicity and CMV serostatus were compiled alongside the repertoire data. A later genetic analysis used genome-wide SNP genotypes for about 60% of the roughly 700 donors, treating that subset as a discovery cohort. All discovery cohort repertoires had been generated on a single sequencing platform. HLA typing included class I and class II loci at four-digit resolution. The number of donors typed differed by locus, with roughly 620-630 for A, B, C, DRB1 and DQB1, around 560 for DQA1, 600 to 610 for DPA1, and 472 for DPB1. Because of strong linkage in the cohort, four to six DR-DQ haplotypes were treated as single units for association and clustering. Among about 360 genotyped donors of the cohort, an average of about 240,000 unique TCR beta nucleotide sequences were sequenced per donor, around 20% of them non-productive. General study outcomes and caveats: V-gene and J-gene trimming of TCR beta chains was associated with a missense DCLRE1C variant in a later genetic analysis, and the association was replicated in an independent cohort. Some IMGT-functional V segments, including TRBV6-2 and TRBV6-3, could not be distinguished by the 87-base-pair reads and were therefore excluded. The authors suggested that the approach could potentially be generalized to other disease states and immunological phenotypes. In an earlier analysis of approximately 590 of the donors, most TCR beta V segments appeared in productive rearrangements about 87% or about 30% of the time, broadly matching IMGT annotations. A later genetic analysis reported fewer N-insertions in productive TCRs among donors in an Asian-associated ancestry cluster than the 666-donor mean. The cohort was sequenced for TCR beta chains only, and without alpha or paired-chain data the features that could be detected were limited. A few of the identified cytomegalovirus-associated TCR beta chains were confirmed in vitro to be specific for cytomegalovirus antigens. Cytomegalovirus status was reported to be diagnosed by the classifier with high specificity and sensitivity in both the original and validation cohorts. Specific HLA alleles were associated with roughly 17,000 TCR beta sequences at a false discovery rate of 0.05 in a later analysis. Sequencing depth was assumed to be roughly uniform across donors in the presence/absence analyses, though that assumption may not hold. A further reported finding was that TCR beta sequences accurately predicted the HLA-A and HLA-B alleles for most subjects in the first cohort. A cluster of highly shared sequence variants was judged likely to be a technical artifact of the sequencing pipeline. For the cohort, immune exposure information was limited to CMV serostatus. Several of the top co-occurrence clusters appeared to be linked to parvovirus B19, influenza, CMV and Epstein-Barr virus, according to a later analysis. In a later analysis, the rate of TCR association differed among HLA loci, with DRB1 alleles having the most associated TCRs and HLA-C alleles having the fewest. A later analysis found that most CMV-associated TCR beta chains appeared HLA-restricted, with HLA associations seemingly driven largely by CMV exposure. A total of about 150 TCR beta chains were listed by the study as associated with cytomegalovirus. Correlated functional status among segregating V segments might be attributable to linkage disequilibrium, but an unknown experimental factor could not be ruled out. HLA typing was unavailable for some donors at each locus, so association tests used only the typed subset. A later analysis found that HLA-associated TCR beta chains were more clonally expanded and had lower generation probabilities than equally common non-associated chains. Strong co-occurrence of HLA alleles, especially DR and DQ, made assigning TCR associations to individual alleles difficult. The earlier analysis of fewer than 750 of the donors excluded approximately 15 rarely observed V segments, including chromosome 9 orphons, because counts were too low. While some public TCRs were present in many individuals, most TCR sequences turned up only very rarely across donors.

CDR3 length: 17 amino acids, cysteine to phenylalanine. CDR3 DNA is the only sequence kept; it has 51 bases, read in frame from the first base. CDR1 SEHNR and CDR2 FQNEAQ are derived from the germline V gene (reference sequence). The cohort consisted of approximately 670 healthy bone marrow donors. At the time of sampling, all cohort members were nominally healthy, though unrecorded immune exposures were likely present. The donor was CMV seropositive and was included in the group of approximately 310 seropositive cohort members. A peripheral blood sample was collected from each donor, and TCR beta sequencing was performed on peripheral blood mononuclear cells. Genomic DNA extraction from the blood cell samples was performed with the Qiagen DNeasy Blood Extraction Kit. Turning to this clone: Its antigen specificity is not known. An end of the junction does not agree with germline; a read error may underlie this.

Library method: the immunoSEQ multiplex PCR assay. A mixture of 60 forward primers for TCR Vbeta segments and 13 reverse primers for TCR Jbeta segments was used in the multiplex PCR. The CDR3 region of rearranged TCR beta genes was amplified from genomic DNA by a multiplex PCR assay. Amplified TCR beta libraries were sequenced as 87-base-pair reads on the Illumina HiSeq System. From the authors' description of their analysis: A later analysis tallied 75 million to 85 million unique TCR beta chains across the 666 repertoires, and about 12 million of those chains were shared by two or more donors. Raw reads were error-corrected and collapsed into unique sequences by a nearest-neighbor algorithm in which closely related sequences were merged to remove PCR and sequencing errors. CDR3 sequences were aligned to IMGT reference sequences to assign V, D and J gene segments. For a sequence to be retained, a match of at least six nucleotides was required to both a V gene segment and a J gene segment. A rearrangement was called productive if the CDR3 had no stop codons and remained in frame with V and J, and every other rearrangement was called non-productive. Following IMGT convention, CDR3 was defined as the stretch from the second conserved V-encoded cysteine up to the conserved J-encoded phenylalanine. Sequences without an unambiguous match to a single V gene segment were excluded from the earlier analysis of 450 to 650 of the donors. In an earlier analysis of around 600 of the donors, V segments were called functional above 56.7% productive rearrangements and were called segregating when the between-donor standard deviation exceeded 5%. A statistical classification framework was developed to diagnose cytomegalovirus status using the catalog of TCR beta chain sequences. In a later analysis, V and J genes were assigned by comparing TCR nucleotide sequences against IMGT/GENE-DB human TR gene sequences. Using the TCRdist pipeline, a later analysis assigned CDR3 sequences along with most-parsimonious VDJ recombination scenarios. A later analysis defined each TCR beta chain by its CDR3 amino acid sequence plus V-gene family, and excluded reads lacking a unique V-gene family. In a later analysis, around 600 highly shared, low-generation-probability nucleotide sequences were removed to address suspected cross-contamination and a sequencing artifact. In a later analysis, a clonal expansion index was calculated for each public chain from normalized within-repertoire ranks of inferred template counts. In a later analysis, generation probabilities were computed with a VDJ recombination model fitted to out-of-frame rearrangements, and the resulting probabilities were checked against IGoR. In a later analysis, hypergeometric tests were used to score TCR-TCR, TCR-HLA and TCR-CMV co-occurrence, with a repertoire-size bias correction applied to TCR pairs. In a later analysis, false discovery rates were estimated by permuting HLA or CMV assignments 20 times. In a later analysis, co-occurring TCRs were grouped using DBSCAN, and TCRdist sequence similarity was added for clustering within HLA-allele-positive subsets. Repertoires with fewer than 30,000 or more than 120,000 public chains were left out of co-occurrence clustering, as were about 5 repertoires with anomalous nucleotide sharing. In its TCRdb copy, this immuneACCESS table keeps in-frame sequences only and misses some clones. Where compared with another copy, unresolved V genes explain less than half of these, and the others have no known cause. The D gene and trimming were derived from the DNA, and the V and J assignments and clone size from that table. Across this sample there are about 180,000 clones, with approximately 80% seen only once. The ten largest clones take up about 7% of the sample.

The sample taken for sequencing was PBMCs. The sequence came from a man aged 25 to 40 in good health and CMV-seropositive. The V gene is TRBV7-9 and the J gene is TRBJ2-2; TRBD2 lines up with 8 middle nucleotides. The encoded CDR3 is CSSSPMASGFPTGELFF. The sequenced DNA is TGTTCCAGCAGCCCCATGGCTAGCGGGTTCCCCACCGGGGAGCTGTTTTTT. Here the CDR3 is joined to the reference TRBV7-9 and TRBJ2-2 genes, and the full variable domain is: DTGVSQNPRHKITKRGQNVTFRCDPISEHNRLYWYRQTLGQGPEFLTYFQNEAQLEKSRLLSDRFSAERPKGSFSTLEIQRTEQGDSAMYLCSSSPMASGFPTGELFFGEGSRLTVL.